The 15 T cell receptor beta chains given below trace back to one sample, sequenced in a study of OX40 agonist ivuxolimab in advanced cancers. Libraries were prepared by immunoSEQ multiplex PCR; TCRdb keeps only in-frame clonotypes and omits some of them. The table shows roughly 48,000 clones, with 83% occurring only once. The material sequenced was CD4+ or CD8+ T cells sorted from blood, taken in a trial of the OX40 agonist ivuxolimab. These receptors came from an adult with an advanced solid tumor such as melanoma, head and neck, liver or kidney cancer.

This chain links TRBV7-2 with TRBJ2-7, with 11 bases lining up with TRBD2. The V gene's germline CDR1 is SGHTA and CDR2 FQGNSA. V gave up 3 bases and J gave up 4 bases; unmatched junction bases: 5. CDR3 length: 15 residues. CDR3 protein: CASSFGTSGLYEQYF. CDR3 in DNA: TGTGCCAGCAGCTTCGGGACTAGCGGTTTGTACGAGCAGTACTTC.

The chain carries TRBV7-9 and TRBJ2-5, with TRBD2 matching 11 bases. Germline V gives CDR1 SEHNR, CDR2 FQNEAQ (reference sequence). V gave up 5 bases and J gave up 3 bases; unmatched junction bases: 14. The CDR3 consists of 18 residues. The CDR3 loop is CASSLPPRLAGKKETQYF. CDR3 nucleotide sequence: TGTGCCAGCAGCCTCCCCCCACGACTAGCGGGGAAAAAAGAGACCCAGTACTTC.

The J gene is TRBJ2-3, the V gene TRBV6-6; 7 positions match TRBD2. The CDR3 totals 16 residues. The ends lost 1 base at V and 0 bases at J; junction bases unmatched: 4. Germline V CDR1 and CDR2: MNHNY, SVGAGI (reference sequence). CDR3: CASSYWGGLSTDTQYF. CDR3 nucleotide sequence: TGTGCCAGCAGTTACTGGGGAGGGCTGAGCACAGATACGCAGTATTTT.

The rearrangement joins TRBV5-6 to TRBJ1-4; TRBD1 aligns across 8 bases. V trimming: 4 bases; J trimming: 3 bases; junction bases outside the gene matches: 5. From germline, CDR1 is SGHDT and CDR2 YYEEEE. This CDR3 is built from 15 residues. CDR3 region: CASSGTGGPNEKLFF. CDR3 in DNA: TGTGCCAGCAGCGGTACAGGGGGGCCTAATGAAAAACTGTTTTTT.

The chain carries TRBV30 and TRBJ2-7; D remains unclear. This CDR3 region has 12 residues. Germline lookup yields CDR1 GTSNPN and CDR2 SVGIG (reference sequence). V was trimmed by 3 bases and J by 5 bases, leaving 11 bases between them. CDR3 in amino acids: CAWRGFTNEQYF. As DNA, the CDR3 is TGTGCCTGGAGGGGGTTTACGAACGAGCAGTACTTC.

V gene TRBV20-1 combines with J gene TRBJ1-1; D gene uncertain. The CDR3 length is 10 residues. CDR1 and CDR2 (germline): DFQATT, SNEGSKA (reference sequence). V was clipped by 4 bases and J by 3 bases, with 3 bases between them. The chain's CDR3 is CSAKDTEAFF. CDR3 DNA sequence: TGCAGTGCTAAGGACACTGAAGCTTTCTTT.

This chain links TRBV5-1 with TRBJ2-7; 11 positions match TRBD1. This CDR3 region has 16 residues. V shed 2 bases and J 4 bases; nucleotides not matched to a gene: 8. CDR1 and CDR2 (germline): SGHRS, YFSETQ. CDR3 sequence: CASSLNGQGASYEQYF. As DNA, the CDR3 is TGCGCCAGCAGCTTAAACGGACAGGGGGCTTCTTACGAGCAGTACTTC.

The V and J genes are TRBV19 and TRBJ2-5; D may be TRBD2 (6 bases). Germline assignment: CDR1 LNHDA and CDR2 SQIVND (reference sequence). V lost 3 bases, J lost 4 bases, and 15 bases lay in between. The CDR3 extends over 15 amino acids. CDR3 in DNA: TGTGCCAGTAGTATGGCGGGGAGGTTAGGAGAGACCCAGTACTTC. Protein: CASSMAGRLGETQYF. Complete variable domain (other parts from reference TRBV19 and TRBJ2-5): DGGITQSPKYLFRKEGQNVTLSCEQNLNHDAMYWYRQDPGQGLRLIYYSQIVNDFQKGDIAEGYSVSREKKESFPLTVTSAQKNPTAFYLCASSMAGRLGETQYFGPGTRLLVL.

This chain uses TRBV5-6 with TRBJ2-7; D might be TRBD2 (7 bases). The CDR3 spans 15 residues. Per the germline V gene, CDR1 is SGHDT and CDR2 is YYEEEE. V lost 4 bases and J 0 bases, leaving 14 bases between the germline ends. Here the CDR3 reads CASSLAGAPSYEQYF. The CDR3, as DNA: TGTGCCAGCAGCCTGGCGGGGGCTCCCTCCTACGAGCAGTACTTC.

The chain recombines TRBV12-5 with TRBJ1-1; D uncertain. The CDR3 has 13 amino acids. V lost 0 bases, J lost 1 base, and 3 bases lay in between. CDR1 LGHNT and CDR2 FRNRAP come from the germline V gene. DNA of the CDR3: TGTGCTAGTGGTTTGGTTGCGAACACTGAAGCTTTCTTT. Translated, it gives CASGLVANTEAFF.

The table lists this clone with a few counts. This rearrangement joins TRBV12-5 to TRBJ1-4; D gene uncertain. V was pared by 7 bases and J by 10 bases, with 22 bases between. Per the germline V gene, CDR1 is LGHNT and CDR2 is FRNRAP. This CDR3 comprises 15 residues. The CDR3 here is CASAQGFPREGKLFF. In DNA, the CDR3 is TGTGCTAGTGCCCAAGGGTTTCCCCGGGAGGGAAAACTGTTTTTT.

V is TRBV19 and J is TRBJ1-1; the D is unclear. Germline-derived CDR1 and CDR2 are LNHDA and SQIVND (reference sequence). The CDR3 sequence is 13 residues long. The CDR3 sequence: CAQPVVPNTEAFF. The CDR3 DNA follows: TGTGCTCAACCCGTGGTTCCGAACACTGAAGCTTTCTTT. The full variable domain, with the rest looked up from reference TRBV19 and TRBJ1-1, is DGGITQSPKYLFRKEGQNVTLSCEQNLNHDAMYWYRQDPGQGLRLIYYSQIVNDFQKGDIAEGYSVSREKKESFPLTVTSAQKNPTAFYLCAQPVVPNTEAFFGQGTRLTVV.

This clone was seen a single time. This CDR3 reads CASSQGRDQPQHF. CDR3 in DNA: TGCGCCAGCAGCCAAGGAAGGGATCAGCCCCAGCATTTT. The chain carries TRBV4-3 and TRBJ1-5, with no clear D. This CDR3 region has 13 residues. V shed 1 base and J shed 5 bases, with 6 bases lying between them. In germline, CDR1 is LGHNA, CDR2 YSLEER.

The chain uses TRBV14 and TRBJ1-6; possibly TRBD1 for D (5 bases). V was shortened by 2 bases and J by 9 bases, with 5 bases between the two germline ends. This CDR3 has 12 amino acids. CDR1 and CDR2 from the germline V gene are SGHDN and FVKESK. Written as DNA, the CDR3 is TGTGCCAGCAGCCAAACAGGTTCACCCCTCCACTTT. This sequence encodes CASSQTGSPLHF.

The chain joins TRBV5-4 to TRBJ2-2, with 7 bases fitting TRBD1. J lost 2 bases, V lost 1 base, and 2 bases had no gene match. The germline V gene encodes CDR1 SGHNT and CDR2 YYREEE (reference sequence). The CDR3 has 15 residues. CDR3 loop: CASSLNRGNTGELFF. CDR3 DNA: TGTGCCAGCAGCTTGAACAGGGGCAACACCGGGGAGCTGTTTTTT. Full variable domain (remainder filled in from reference TRBV5-4 and TRBJ2-2): ETGVTQSPTHLIKTRGQQVTLRCSSQSGHNTVSWYQQALGQGPQFIFQYYREEENGRGNFPPRFSGLQFPNYSSELNVNALELDDSALYLCASSLNRGNTGELFFGEGSRLTVL.